The rows below give T cell receptor beta chains drawn from one sample of a study of Graves' ophthalmopathy and Graves' hyperthyroidism. TCRdb analysed the multiplex PCR reads with MiXCR anew, one entry per CDR3 protein. The sample lists more than 550,000 distinct CDR3 sequences; about two fifths were seen once. Material: peripheral blood. These receptors were taken from an adult man with Graves' ophthalmopathy. The CDR3 runs from the conserved cysteine through the conserved F or W. The D gene is left open where the match is weak. Clone size is stated in some rows and not others, as once, few, many or a class when expanded.

TRBV2,TRBJ1-6,.,TRBD1,16,CASSASGTGNNSPLHF,TGTGCCAGCAGTGCTTCCGGGACAGGGAATAATTCACCCCTCCACTTT
TRBV29-1,TRBJ1-2,few,.,14,CSVEGGRANYGYTF,TGCAGCGTTGAAGGGGGCAGGGCTAACTATGGCTACACCTTC
TRBV4-1,TRBJ1-2,.,.,15,CASSRGYGGRYGYTF,TGCGCCAGCAGCCGTGGATACGGGGGGCGCTATGGCTACACCTTC
TRBV29-1,TRBJ2-2,.,TRBD1,18,CSVEVRSRGRARRRELFF,TGCAGCGTTGAGGTCCGGAGCAGGGGGCGCGCGAGGCGCCGGGAGCTGTTTTTT
TRBV2,TRBJ1-4,many,.,15,CASSEVFGAYEKLFF,TGTGCCAGCAGTGAAGTATTCGGGGCATATGAAAAACTGTTTTTT
TRBV10-3,TRBJ2-7,many,.,12,CAISEARGEQYF,TGTGCCATCAGTGAGGCCCGAGGCGAGCAGTACTTC
TRBV20-1,TRBJ1-2,many,.,10,CSAWAYGYTF,TGCAGCGCCTGGGCCTATGGCTACACCTTC
TRBV19,TRBJ2-7,many,.,12,CASSSDLYEQYF,TGTGCCAGTAGTAGCGACCTCTACGAGCAGTACTTC
TRBV9,TRBJ2-3,.,.,11,CASSVGDTQYF,TGTGCCAGCAGCGTAGGTGATACGCAGTATTTT
TRBV20-1,TRBJ1-1,many,.,14,CSARLGQVNTEAFF,TGCAGTGCTCGGCTGGGGCAGGTGAACACTGAAGCTTTCTTT
TRBV12-3/TRBV12-4,TRBJ1-3,few,.,18,CASTYSRPSPSSGNTIYF,TGTGCCAGCACCTATTCCCGCCCCAGTCCCAGCTCTGGAAACACCATATATTTT
TRBV25-1,TRBJ2-1,.,.,15,CASSRTMGGRNEQFF,TGTGCCAGCAGTCGAACCATGGGCGGCCGCAATGAGCAGTTCTTC
TRBV9,TRBJ1-4,.,TRBD1,15,CASSRTTGLGEKLFF,TGTGCCAGCAGCCGTACGACAGGGCTCGGTGAAAAACTGTTTTTT
TRBV20-1,TRBJ1-2,.,TRBD1,15,CSAQGGATYIGGYTF,TGCAGTGCACAGGGGGGCGCAACCTACATCGGTGGCTACACCTTC
TRBV7-9,TRBJ2-5,many,.,13,CASSLVQEETQYF,TGTGCCAGCAGCTTAGTTCAGGAAGAGACCCAGTACTTC
TRBV7-2,TRBJ2-7,.,.,16,CASSGTGSRNSYEQYF,TGTGCCAGCAGCGGGACCGGGAGCAGAAACTCCTACGAGCAGTACTTC
TRBV2,TRBJ1-5,.,.,14,CASSGGHPNQPQHF,TGTGCCAGCAGTGGGGGACACCCTAATCAGCCCCAGCATTTT